Following are 15 T cell receptor beta chains from one sample sequenced in a study of blood T cell repertoires in COVID-19. Assay used: immunoSEQ multiplex PCR; TCRdb lists only in-frame clones, some missing. The sample shows more than 200,000 clones, around four fifths of them seen only once. Sequencing was done on a sample of peripheral blood. These receptors were obtained from a man aged 55 to 69 with acute or convalescent COVID-19.

The chain is built from TRBV18 and TRBJ2-7; D not certain. The V and J ends lost 0 bases and 5 bases respectively, with 8 bases between them. The CDR3 has 13 amino acids. Per the germline V gene, CDR1 is KGHSH and CDR2 is LQKENI. As DNA, the CDR3 is TGTGCCAGCTCACCACCGAGTAGCCACGAGCAGTACTTC. This gives the protein CASSPPSSHEQYF.

The chain has TRBV9 and TRBJ2-5; D gene unclear. Germline CDR1 and CDR2: SGDLS and YYNGEE. V lost 3 bases, J lost 4 bases, and 10 bases lay in between. This CDR3 comprises 13 residues. The CDR3 here is CASSGPLLETQYF. The DNA of the CDR3 is TGTGCCAGCAGCGGTCCGTTATTAGAGACCCAGTACTTC. The full variable domain, with the rest looked up from reference TRBV9 and TRBJ2-5, is DSGVTQTPKHLITATGQRVTLRCSPRSGDLSVYWYQQSLDQGLQFLIQYYNGEERAKGNILERFSAQQFPDLHSELNLSSLELGDSALYFCASSGPLLETQYFGPGTRLLVL.

The J gene is TRBJ2-5, the V gene TRBV19; tentative D call: TRBD1 (6 bases). Germline V lookup: CDR1 LNHDA, CDR2 SQIVND (reference sequence). Trimming pared 5 bases from V and 4 bases from J, leaving 11 bases between. This CDR3 contains 13 residues. CDR3 DNA sequence: TGTGCCAGTAGTGCAAGGGGGTTAGAGACCCAGTACTTC. Encoded protein: CASSARGLETQYF.

CDR3 amino acids: CASSPWTGHHQPQHF. CDR3 bases: TGTGCCAGCAGCCCTTGGACAGGGCATCATCAGCCCCAGCATTTT. The V gene is TRBV7-3, the J gene TRBJ1-5, with 8 bases aligning to TRBD1. The V segment lost 5 bases and the J segment 5 bases; nucleotides outside the gene matches: 8. This CDR3 comprises 15 residues. The germline V gene has CDR1 SGHTA and CDR2 FQGTGA. Full variable domain (remainder filled in from reference TRBV7-3 and TRBJ1-5): GAGVSQTPSNKVTEKGKYVELRCDPISGHTALYWYRQSLGQGPEFLIYFQGTGAADDSGLPNDRFFAVRPEGSVSTLKIQRTERGDSAVYLCASSPWTGHHQPQHFGDGTRLSIL.

As regards this clone: Other DNA variants within this sample encode the same CDR3. J is TRBJ2-7 and V is TRBV5-1; 10 nucleotides match TRBD1. The length of the CDR3 is 14 residues. Germline assignment: CDR1 SGHRS and CDR2 YFSETQ. V shed 0 bases, J shed 5 bases, and the junction held 2 bases outside the gene matches. Here the CDR3 DNA reads TGCGCCAGCAGCTTGGGACAGGGGGCCGACGAGCAGTACTTC. It is translated as CASSLGQGADEQYF. Full variable domain (rest looked up from reference TRBV5-1 and TRBJ2-7): KAGVTQTPRYLIKTRGQQVTLSCSPISGHRSVSWYQQTPGQGLQFLFEYFSETQRNKGNFPGRFSGRQFSNSRSEMNVSTLELGDSALYLCASSLGQGADEQYFGPGTRLTVT.

The chain employs TRBV11-2 and TRBJ1-1, with D possibly TRBD1 on 6 matching bases. CDR3 length equals 15 residues. Germline CDR1 is SGHAT and CDR2 is FQNNGV. The ends were cut back, 2 bases at V and 11 bases at J, with 21 bases in the middle. CDR3 in DNA: TGTGCCAGCAGCTTAATCAGGGGACCCGCGGGGGGGGCTTTCTTT. It is translated as CASSLIRGPAGGAFF. Full variable domain (missing parts from reference TRBV11-2 and TRBJ1-1): EAGVAQSPRYKIIEKRQSVAFWCNPISGHATLYWYQQILGQGPKLLIQFQNNGVVDDSQLPKDRFSAERLKGVDSTLKIQPAKLEDSAVYLCASSLIRGPAGGAFFGQGTRLTVV.

The rearrangement joins TRBV3-1 (or the pseudogene TRBV3-2) to TRBJ2-7, with D possibly matching TRBD1 (7 bases). V was shortened by 1 base and J by 7 bases, with 17 bases between the two germline ends. The CDR3 covers 15 residues. Germline V CDR1 and CDR2: LGHDT, YNNKEL (reference sequence). CDR3 coding DNA: TGTGCCAGCAGCCAAGGCCGGACAGGAGGGGGAGAGCAGTACTTC. Protein product: CASSQGRTGGGEQYF.

This clone was observed a handful of times. This chain links TRBV6-1 with TRBJ2-7; D possibly corresponds to TRBD1 (6 bases). V shed 2 bases and J shed 2 bases, with 13 bases lying between them. The CDR3 runs 15 residues. Looked up from germline, CDR1 is MNHNS and CDR2 is SASEGT. The CDR3 spells CASSENRDNTYEQYF. Here the CDR3 DNA reads TGTGCCAGCAGTGAAAACAGGGACAACACCTACGAGCAGTACTTC.

V usage is TRBV19 and J usage is TRBJ1-3; weak D call: TRBD1 (6 bases). Trimming removed 7 bases at V and 6 bases at J, with 19 bases between. There are 15 residues in the CDR3. Germline lookup yields CDR1 LNHDA and CDR2 SQIVND (reference sequence). The CDR3 reads CASNPGDGVENTIYF. The CDR3, as DNA: TGTGCCAGTAATCCAGGGGATGGAGTCGAAAACACCATATATTTT. The full variable domain, with the rest looked up from reference TRBV19 and TRBJ1-3, is DGGITQSPKYLFRKEGQNVTLSCEQNLNHDAMYWYRQDPGQGLRLIYYSQIVNDFQKGDIAEGYSVSREKKESFPLTVTSAQKNPTAFYLCASNPGDGVENTIYFGEGSWLTVV.

The chain combines TRBV6-5 with TRBJ1-2, with D tentatively TRBD1 (5 bases). The CDR3 runs 16 residues. CDR1 and CDR2 (germline): MNHEY, SVGAGI. The ends were cut back, 4 bases at V and 8 bases at J, with 23 bases in the middle. The CDR3 loop reads CASSSSFTGGTRGYTF. The CDR3 region has the DNA TGTGCCAGCAGTTCGTCTTTTACGGGGGGGACCCGGGGCTACACCTTC.

The rearrangement links TRBV7-9 to TRBJ2-5; no definite D call. The CDR3 totals 13 residues. Germline CDR1 is SEHNR and CDR2 is FQNEAQ (reference sequence). With 2 bases removed from V and 5 bases from J, the gap between germline ends came to 9 bases. CDR3 bases: TGTGCCAGCAGCTTATCACAGTTGGAGACCCAGTACTTC. Its translation is CASSLSQLETQYF.

The rearrangement joins TRBV5-6 to TRBJ1-5, with D unclear. CDR3 length: 14 amino acids. V was cut by 0 bases and J by 4 bases, with 8 bases left in between. CDR1 and CDR2 (germline): SGHDT, YYEEEE. The CDR3 protein is CASSLGQRNQPQHF. CDR3 DNA: TGTGCCAGCAGCTTGGGGCAGCGAAATCAGCCCCAGCATTTT.

This clone was found once. Here the CDR3 reads CASSSGQTYAQPQHF. Here the CDR3 DNA reads TGTGCCAGCAGCTCGGGACAGACTTATGCTCAGCCCCAGCATTTT. This chain joins TRBV5-5 and TRBJ1-5; 7 nucleotides line up with TRBD1. J was trimmed by 6 bases and V by 3 bases; bases with no gene match: 9. CDR1 SGHKS and CDR2 YYEKEE come from the germline V gene (reference sequence). The CDR3 totals 15 residues.

This chain joins TRBV10-3 and TRBJ2-7; D possibly corresponds to TRBD2 (5 bases). Germline V gene sequence: CDR1 ENHRY, CDR2 SYGVKD. Trimming cost V 2 bases and J 2 bases, with 13 bases left between them. The CDR3 sequence is 15 residues long. The CDR3 reads CAISEPGLITYEQYF. DNA for the CDR3: TGTGCCATCAGTGAGCCTGGACTGATTACCTACGAGCAGTACTTC.

The V gene is TRBV7-3, the J gene TRBJ2-2; 7 bases are shared with TRBD2. After removal of 1 base from V and 1 base from J, the junction contained 3 bases not matched to a gene. Germline CDR1 and CDR2: SGHTA and FQGTGA. This CDR3 spans 16 amino acids. Here the CDR3 DNA reads TGTGCCAGCAGCTTAAGGCCTAGCGGGAACACCGGGGAGCTGTTTTTT. Amino acids: CASSLRPSGNTGELFF.